This TCR beta chain was profiled in a study of cytomegalovirus exposure and HLA in healthy donors. At the time of sampling, donors were nominally healthy, though unrecorded immune exposures were likely. Whole-study results and caveats: TRBV6-2, TRBV6-3 and some other V segments were excluded as indistinguishable. V- and J-gene trimming in TCR beta was tied to a missense DCLRE1C variant by an analysis performed later.

This CDR3 region has 15 residues. With 60 Vbeta and 13 Jbeta primers, the PCR was carried out. TCRdb's copy holds only in-frame clones and misses some; the assay was immunoSEQ multiplex PCR. The sample has about 140,000 clones, more than 60% seen once. Of note for this clone: Antigen: not known.

The sample taken for sequencing was PBMCs. This sequence joins TRBV7-5 and TRBJ2-5; the D call TRBD2 from the table was never checked on the DNA. TRBV7-5 is tagged as a pseudogene. This TCR came from a woman in her fifties or sixties in good health and CMV-seronegative. CDR3 in DNA: TGTGTCAGAAGCTTATTCAGCGGGGGAGCTGAGACCCAGTACTTC. Translated, it gives CVRSLFSGGAETQYF.